This T cell receptor (beta chain) was documented in a study of patients and donors after allogeneic stem cell transplantation. The CDR3 totals 15 residues. Deletions cut 3 bases from V and 8 bases from J, with 19 bases between. The germline CDR1 and CDR2 sequences are MNHEY and SMNVEV (reference sequence). TCRdb used MiXCR to reprocess the RT-PCR reads, holding one entry per CDR3 protein. The data show about a million distinct CDR3 sequences, with over 15% seen just once and 6% held by the top ten. The TCR was taken from a human donor who was either an allogeneic HSCT recipient or a stem cell or donor lymphocyte infusion donor (not recorded which). It is not recorded whose cells these are; they may come from a transplant donor. The source material was blood, either unsorted or a sorted T cell fraction (not recorded which). J is TRBJ1-2 and V is TRBV27; D is perhaps TRBD1 (5 bases). CDR3 amino acids: CASSLKGDNPWGYTF. CDR3 nucleotides: TGTGCCAGCAGTTTGAAAGGGGATAACCCGTGGGGCTACACCTTC.